This entry concerns a single T cell receptor (beta chain). The antigen remains undetermined. 5'RACE template switching produced TCR cDNA carrying a universal primer site and UMIs. MiXCR, run by TCRdb on the 5' RACE reads, gives a single entry per CDR3 protein. Of about 170,000 distinct CDR3 sequences listed, 9.5% to 11% were seen once; the top ten hold 30% to 45%. The germline CDR1 and CDR2 sequences are DFQATT and SNEGSKA (reference sequence). V lost 5 bases to trimming and J lost 4 bases; unmatched junction nucleotides: 11. This CDR3 is built from 14 residues. The record originates from a study of T cells after yellow fever vaccination. The study, taken as a whole, reports: Most clones from primary vaccination were detected again post-booster (approximately 96% CD4, roughly 85% CD8).

The chain links TRBV20-1 to TRBJ2-7, with 7 bases matching TRBD1. Here the sequenced sample was CD8+ T cells sorted from PBMCs, taken 15 days after the yellow fever booster vaccination. The TCR was taken from a man aged 18 to 30 who received the YFV17D yellow fever vaccine. In DNA form, the CDR3 reads TGCAGTGCTTCATCGGACAGGCTGGGGTACGAGCAGTACTTC. Residues: CSASSDRLGYEQYF.